These 21 T cell receptor beta chains were all obtained from the same sample, sequenced in a study of beta chain features in type 1 diabetes. Every isolated RNA sample was fully reverse transcribed, so sequencing captured expressed TCRB transcripts. The table came from immunoSEQ multiplex PCR; TCRdb's copy has only in-frame clones and leaves some out. The table records about 930,000 clones, about a sixth of them present only once. Sequences were obtained from naive CD4+ T cells from blood. These receptors were collected from a woman between 18 and 29 years old in good health.

This clone was observed a few times. V usage is TRBV4-2 and J usage is TRBJ1-2; no reliable D call. The germline V gene encodes CDR1 LGHNA and CDR2 YNFKEQ. CDR3 length: 14 residues. Trimming shortened V by 5 bases and J by 5 bases, and 15 bases separated the two germline ends. CDR3: CASSLVGRPYGYTF. For the CDR3, the DNA is TGTGCCAGCAGCTTAGTCGGCAGACCTTATGGCTACACCTTC.

This clone has just one count. The CDR3 sequence: CASCGGYEQYF. The DNA of the CDR3 is TGTGCCAGCTGTGGGGGCTACGAGCAGTACTTC. The V call is TRBV28, the J call TRBJ2-7; tentatively, D is TRBD1 or TRBD2 (5 bases each). Germline lookup yields CDR1 MDHEN and CDR2 SYDVKM. The CDR3 has 11 residues. The V and J ends lost 8 bases and 3 bases respectively, with 8 bases between them.

This clone was seen more than once but under ten times. The chain combines TRBV5-4 with TRBJ2-1, with 10 bases matching TRBD2. The CDR3 consists of 15 residues. Losses at the gene ends were 2 bases for V and 9 bases for J; bases not matched to a gene: 8. Germline values: CDR1 SGHNT, CDR2 YYREEE (reference sequence). The CDR3 coding sequence is TGTGCCAGCAGCTTTGAAGCGGGAGGGCCACGTGAGCAGTTCTTC. It codes for CASSFEAGGPREQFF.

With regard to this clone: Within the sample, other DNA sequences also encode this same CDR3. This sequence joins TRBV7-8 and TRBJ2-1, with 7 bases lining up with TRBD2. The CDR3 is 14 residues long. After removal of 3 bases from V and 3 bases from J, the junction contained 2 bases not matched to a gene. Germline V CDR1 and CDR2: SGHVS, FQNEAQ. The CDR3 bases are TGTGCCAGCAGCTTTGGCGGGAGCTACAATGAGCAGTTCTTC. Translated: CASSFGGSYNEQFF.

The V and J genes are TRBV20-1 and TRBJ1-2; no definite D call. CDR1 is DFQATT, CDR2 SNEGSKA, per germline (reference sequence). Trimming cost V 7 bases and J 2 bases, with 8 bases left between them. The CDR3 consists of 11 residues. CDR3 amino acids: CSGSENYGYTF. The CDR3 bases are TGCAGTGGGTCCGAAAACTATGGCTACACCTTC.

This chain uses TRBV7-6 with TRBJ2-2; the match to TRBD1 covers 7 bases. Germline trimming cut 9 bases from V and 4 bases from J; bases unmatched to any gene: 17. The V gene's germline CDR1 is SGHVS and CDR2 FNYEAQ. The CDR3 sequence is 17 residues long. The chain's CDR3 is CARAAPPHRGSTGELFF. CDR3 nucleotides: TGTGCCAGAGCAGCCCCTCCCCACAGGGGTAGCACCGGGGAGCTGTTTTTT.

The CDR3, as DNA: TGTGCCAGCAGCCGGAGGGAGTCCGGTCCGGGTGAGCAGTTCTTC. Translating it yields CASSRRESGPGEQFF. The chain carries TRBV13 and TRBJ2-1; weak D call: TRBD2 (6 bases). The CDR3 totals 15 residues. The V and J ends lost 5 bases and 9 bases respectively, with 20 bases between them. The germline V gene encodes CDR1 PRHDT and CDR2 FYEKMQ (reference sequence).

The rearrangement uses TRBV29-1 and TRBJ1-3; D not certain. Germline V gives CDR1 SQVTM, CDR2 ANQGSEA. The CDR3 runs 12 residues. Trimming took 7 bases from V and 4 from J, leaving 11 bases between them. DNA for the CDR3: TGCAGCGGCCGGGTCGGAGGAAACACCATATATTTT. Amino acid sequence: CSGRVGGNTIYF.

The chain combines TRBV19 with TRBJ2-1; D ambiguous. The CDR3 runs to 16 residues. The V gene lost 0 bases and the J gene lost 3 bases, with 12 bases spanning the gap. Germline-derived CDR1 and CDR2 are LNHDA and SQIVND (reference sequence). This CDR3 is CASSIDGSLFYNEQFF. In DNA, the CDR3 is TGTGCCAGTAGTATAGACGGAAGTCTTTTCTACAATGAGCAGTTCTTC.

The chain links TRBV10-3 to TRBJ1-1, with no clear D. The CDR3 is 13 residues long. The V gene's germline CDR1 is ENHRY and CDR2 SYGVKD. Trimming left V 3 bases short and J 7 bases short, with 12 bases between. In DNA, the CDR3 is TGTGCCATCAGTGATTTGGCCGGGGATGAAGCTTTCTTT. Translated: CAISDLAGDEAFF.

V and J are TRBV5-1 and TRBJ2-1, with 7 bases fitting TRBD2. The CDR3 runs 15 residues. The V gene's germline CDR1 is SGHRS and CDR2 YFSETQ. V was clipped by 4 bases and J by 9 bases; unmatched bases: 13. CDR3 sequence: CASSPPSAGAIEQFF. In DNA form, the CDR3 reads TGCGCCAGCAGCCCCCCTTCGGCGGGAGCGATTGAGCAGTTCTTC.

A few counts support this clone. The V and J genes are TRBV5-4 and TRBJ1-2, with 7 nucleotides matching TRBD1. V trimming: 1 base; J trimming: 4 bases; junction bases outside the gene matches: 1. This CDR3 contains 13 residues. CDR1 and CDR2 from the germline V gene are SGHNT and YYREEE (reference sequence). The CDR3 coding sequence is TGTGCCAGCAGCTTGCGGGACAGCTATGGCTACACCTTC. It codes for CASSLRDSYGYTF.

This clone turned up a few times. The V call is TRBV21-1, the J call TRBJ2-7; the D segment call TRBD1 is taken from the table without a DNA check. TRBV21-1 is annotated as a pseudogene. This CDR3 is built from 15 residues. The CDR3 region has the DNA TGTGCCAGCCTCTCCCCCCGGGACAGGGTCTACGAGCAGTACTTC. Protein product: CASLSPRDRVYEQYF.

This clone turned up a few times. This chain links TRBV7-9 with TRBJ2-7, with TRBD1 matching over 7 bases. J lost 6 bases, V lost 5 bases, and 16 bases had no gene match. This CDR3 is 16 amino acids long. Per germline, CDR1 SEHNR and CDR2 FQNEAQ (reference sequence). In DNA, the CDR3 is TGTGCCAGCAGCGGGGGAATCGGGACAGCACGCGGCGAGCAGTACTTC. It specifies CASSGGIGTARGEQYF.

Points on this clone: This sample includes further DNA sequences coding for the same CDR3. The chain links TRBV27 to TRBJ2-7; the D gene is possibly TRBD2 (5 bases). The CDR3 consists of 14 residues. CDR1 MNHEY and CDR2 SMNVEV come from the germline V gene (reference sequence). Trimming removed 5 bases at V and 3 bases at J, with 14 bases between. Here the CDR3 reads CASSPRTGGYEQYF. Here the CDR3 DNA reads TGTGCCAGCAGTCCAAGGACCGGAGGCTACGAGCAGTACTTC.

This clone was seen only a few times. This chain joins TRBV27 and TRBJ1-2; 9 bases are a match to TRBD1. CDR3 size: 15 residues. V lost 2 bases to trimming and J lost 4 bases; unmatched junction nucleotides: 5. Germline V gene sequence: CDR1 MNHEY, CDR2 SMNVEV (reference sequence). CDR3: CASSLMGQGLYGYTF. The CDR3, as DNA: TGTGCCAGCAGTTTAATGGGACAGGGACTCTATGGCTACACCTTC.

This clone was picked up a small number of times. Relative to the germline gene, one junction end is altered; a read error may explain this. The chain couples TRBV10-3 to TRBJ2-5; 12 bases are a match to TRBD2. Germline CDR1 ENHRY, CDR2 SYGVKD. The CDR3 has 15 amino acids. DNA of the CDR3: TGTGCCAGCAGTCCGAGACTAGCGGGGGAAGAGACCCAGTACTTC. Translation gives CASSPRLAGEETQYF.

In its sample, this clone was seen a few times. The chain uses TRBV28 and TRBJ2-1, with unresolved D. CDR3 size: 13 residues. Trimming stripped 4 bases from V and 0 bases from J, with 4 bases between. Germline V gives CDR1 MDHEN, CDR2 SYDVKM. The CDR3, as DNA: TGTGCCAGCAGTTCCAGCTCCTACAATGAGCAGTTCTTC. Amino acid sequence: CASSSSSYNEQFF.

The chain employs TRBV11-2 and TRBJ1-2; no reliable D call. V dropped 2 bases and J dropped 8 bases, with 12 bases sitting between them. Germline-derived CDR1 and CDR2 are SGHAT and FQNNGV. This CDR3 is 13 amino acids long. CDR3: CASSLIGGNGYTF. In nucleotides, the CDR3 is TGTGCCAGCAGCTTAATCGGTGGGAACGGCTACACCTTC.

This chain connects TRBV4-3 to TRBJ2-5; D call uncertain. Germline loops: CDR1 LGHNA, CDR2 YSLEER. V lost 1 base, J lost 2 bases, and 11 bases lay in between. CDR3 length equals 15 residues. In DNA, the CDR3 is TGCGCCAGCAGCCAAGGAACGCGGAATCAAGAGACCCAGTACTTC. This codes for CASSQGTRNQETQYF.

The rearrangement links TRBV6-1 to TRBJ2-7; D may be TRBD1 (5 bases). V lost 5 bases and J 5 bases, leaving 16 bases between the germline ends. Per the germline V gene, CDR1 is MNHNS and CDR2 is SASEGT. CDR3 length: 14 residues. CDR3 nucleotide sequence: TGTGCCAGCAGTCGTCTACAGGTAATTGACGAGCAGTACTTC. This gives the protein CASSRLQVIDEQYF.